Each of the 15 T cell receptor beta chains below was sequenced from the same sample in a study of control samples from healthy donors and cancer patients. The protocol was immunoSEQ multiplex PCR, while the TCRdb copy is restricted to in-frame clones and leaves out a portion. The data contain roughly 58,000 clones, around 87% of them singletons. Material: PBMCs. The receptors shown here come from a woman in her fifties or sixties with lung cancer.

This chain connects TRBV29-1 to TRBJ1-1; 8 bases fit TRBD1. V lost 6 bases and J lost 4; bases outside the gene matches: 13. Germline lookup yields CDR1 SQVTM and CDR2 ANQGSEA. The CDR3 spans 15 residues. CDR3 DNA sequence: TGCAGCGTGAACCCCAGGGGGCAGGCGGGCACTGAAGCTTTCTTT. This codes for CSVNPRGQAGTEAFF.

As DNA, the CDR3 is TGTGCCAGCAGCTTAGTGGGGGCGGGGTACAATGAGCAGTTCTTC. Its protein is CASSLVGAGYNEQFF. The chain combines TRBV7-9 with TRBJ2-1, with D perhaps being TRBD1 or TRBD2 (6 bases each). The CDR3 is 15 amino acids. Trimming removed 1 base at V and 4 bases at J, with 11 bases between. Germline V CDR1 and CDR2: SEHNR, FQNEAQ (reference sequence).

J is TRBJ2-1 and V is TRBV6-2 or TRBV6-3, with D perhaps matching TRBD2 (5 bases). V gave up 4 bases and J gave up 0 bases, with 13 bases separating them. Germline CDR1 is MNHEY and CDR2 is SVGEGT. CDR3 length equals 16 residues. The CDR3 sequence is CASSSQRTNSYNEQFF. The CDR3 region has the DNA TGTGCCAGCAGTTCTCAGCGGACGAACTCCTACAATGAGCAGTTCTTC.

This clone appeared a few times. The J gene is TRBJ1-1, the V gene TRBV12-3 or TRBV12-4; a possible D gene is TRBD1 (6 bases). V shed 5 bases and J shed 7 bases, with 11 bases lying between them. CDR3 length: 12 amino acids. The CDR3 DNA reads TGTGCCAGCAGTCCGTTACAGGGTGAAGCTTTCTTT. Translated: CASSPLQGEAFF.

The rearrangement links TRBV15 to TRBJ2-1; 13 nucleotides match TRBD2. Germline trimming cut 0 bases from V and 6 bases from J; bases unmatched to any gene: 8. The V gene's germline CDR1 is LNHNV and CDR2 YYDKDF (reference sequence). This CDR3 spans 18 amino acids. CDR3 sequence reads: CATSRDRRRTSGGNEQFF. CDR3 nucleotides: TGTGCCACCAGCAGAGATAGAAGGAGGACTAGCGGGGGCAATGAGCAGTTCTTC. Looking up the rest from reference TRBV15 and TRBJ2-1 gives the full variable domain: DAMVIQNPRYQVTQFGKPVTLSCSQTLNHNVMYWYQQKSSQAPKLLFHYYDKDFNNEADTPDNFQSRRPNTSFCFLDIRSPGLGDTAMYLCATSRDRRRTSGGNEQFFGPGTRLTVL.

The chain joins TRBV30 to TRBJ1-6, with D unclear. Germline V CDR1 and CDR2: GTSNPN, SVGIG (reference sequence). The CDR3 loop spans 16 amino acids. V lost 0 bases, J lost 0 bases, and 9 bases lay in between. The CDR3 sequence: CAWSVSGSSYNSPLHF. The CDR3 DNA reads TGTGCCTGGAGTGTATCTGGAAGCTCCTATAATTCACCCCTCCACTTT.

The V gene is TRBV2, the J gene TRBJ1-2; TRBD1 might be the D (5 bases). The ends were cut back, 7 bases at V and 2 bases at J, with 11 bases in the middle. Germline V lookup: CDR1 SNHLY, CDR2 FYNNEI. The CDR3 is made up of 13 amino acids. The CDR3 is CASKGPSNYGYTF. CDR3 sequence (DNA): TGTGCCAGCAAGGGACCTTCGAACTATGGCTACACCTTC.

The genes are TRBV11-2 and TRBJ2-1; 8 bases agree with TRBD1. Germline CDR1 is SGHAT and CDR2 is FQNNGV. The V gene end was trimmed by 4 bases and the J gene end by 6 bases; junction bases not matched to a gene: 14. The CDR3 has 17 residues. DNA for the CDR3: TGTGCCAGCAGCTCCCTCCTCGACAGGGGAGCTCGCAATGAGCAGTTCTTC. Its protein product is CASSSLLDRGARNEQFF.

The V gene is TRBV6-6, the J gene TRBJ1-1; perhaps TRBD1 as D (6 bases). Germline V gene lookup returns CDR1 MNHNY and CDR2 SVGAGI (reference sequence). The CDR3 runs 13 residues. V was pared by 4 bases and J by 3 bases, with 9 bases between. The CDR3 loop is CASSSTGYTEAFF. The CDR3 DNA is TGTGCCAGCAGTTCAACAGGGTACACTGAAGCTTTCTTT.

The chain recombines TRBV5-8 with TRBJ2-1, with D perhaps TRBD1 (6 bases). Deletions cut 1 base from V and 7 bases from J, with 12 bases between. CDR3 length equals 14 residues. Germline assignment: CDR1 SGHTS and CDR2 YDEGEE. The CDR3 nucleotides are TGTGCCAGCAGCTTGCTGTTGGGGGCAAATGAGCAGTTCTTC. It yields the protein CASSLLLGANEQFF. Full variable domain (remainder filled in from reference TRBV5-8 and TRBJ2-1): EAGVTQSPTHLIKTRGQQATLRCSPISGHTSVYWYQQALGLGLQFLLWYDEGEERNRGNFPPRFSGRQFPNYSSELNVNALELEDSALYLCASSLLLGANEQFFGPGTRLTVL.

By share, this clone ranks as medium-sized (0.01 to 0.1%). CDR3 region: CASSLSGTGGLGYTF. The DNA for the CDR3 is TGTGCCAGCAGTTTATCAGGGACAGGGGGCTTGGGCTACACCTTC. The chain is built from TRBV27 and TRBJ1-2; 12 bases match TRBD1. The CDR3 consists of 15 residues. Germline trimming cut 0 bases from V and 8 bases from J; bases unmatched to any gene: 4. Germline CDR1 and CDR2: MNHEY and SMNVEV (reference sequence).

The CDR3 DNA reads TGTGCCAGTAGGACCAACCGGGACCTTAATTCACCCCTCCACTTT. Translated: CASRTNRDLNSPLHF. The V gene is TRBV19, the J gene TRBJ1-6; a possible D gene is TRBD1 (5 bases). Germline assignment: CDR1 LNHDA and CDR2 SQIVND (reference sequence). The CDR3 is made up of 15 amino acids. Trimming cost V 6 bases and J 6 bases, with 15 bases left between them.

This clone was counted once. V gene TRBV27 combines with J gene TRBJ2-5; D is unclear. Germline V lookup: CDR1 MNHEY, CDR2 SMNVEV (reference sequence). V was clipped by 5 bases and J by 5 bases, with 12 bases between them. The CDR3 spans 13 residues. CDR3 sequence reads: CASSPSTRETQYF. Here the CDR3 DNA reads TGTGCCAGCAGTCCATCCACCCGGGAGACCCAGTACTTC.

The sample holds a few counts of this clone. The rearrangement links TRBV5-1 to TRBJ2-3; D gene uncertain. This CDR3 has 15 amino acids. Per germline, CDR1 SGHRS and CDR2 YFSETQ. Trimming took off 4 bases at V and 0 bases at J, with 12 bases between the two ends. In nucleotides, the CDR3 is TGCGCCAGCAGCCCTGACCGAAGTAGCACAGATACGCAGTATTTT. Translated: CASSPDRSSTDTQYF.

The chain combines TRBV6-1 with TRBJ1-4; D possibly corresponds to TRBD1 (5 bases). Trimming took off 2 bases at V and 7 bases at J, with 11 bases between the two ends. This CDR3 is 14 amino acids long. Looked up from germline, CDR1 is MNHNS and CDR2 is SASEGT. CDR3 coding DNA: TGTGCCAGCAGTGAACGCGCGGGGGGTGAAAAACTGTTTTTT. This sequence encodes CASSERAGGEKLFF.